The 10 T cell receptor beta chains below were found in one sample sequenced in a study of a mutant IDH1 vaccine in newly diagnosed glioma. Sequenced by immunoSEQ multiplex PCR; TCRdb stores in-frame clones only, minus some. The top ten clones hold about 21% of a sample with 25,000 to 35,000 clones, roughly four fifths of them seen once. The time point denotes: baseline, week 1 (first vaccination visit). Treatment reported: pre-vaccination baseline after standard-of-care therapy. The specimen was PBMCs, collected from a glioma patient treated with radiotherapy, temozolomide or both. All receptors derive from a man aged 25 to 40 with glioma.

The V and J genes are TRBV5-6 and TRBJ1-4; no reliable D call. This CDR3 spans 13 amino acids. Germline V gives CDR1 SGHDT, CDR2 YYEEEE. V was cut by 0 bases and J by 7 bases, with 7 bases left in between. The CDR3 is CASSLAGIEKLFF. In nucleotides, the CDR3 is TGTGCCAGCAGCTTGGCTGGAATTGAAAAACTGTTTTTT.

V is TRBV5-1 and J is TRBJ2-1, with TRBD2 matching 10 bases. The CDR3 sequence is 19 residues long. Trimming removed 3 bases from V and 4 bases from J; junction bases left unmatched: 16. Germline values: CDR1 SGHRS, CDR2 YFSETQ. The CDR3 coding sequence is TGCGCCAGCAGCTCCCCCGGAGGTGGTACTAGCGGGGTTTACAATGAGCAGTTCTTC. Amino acids: CASSSPGGGTSGVYNEQFF.

The CDR3 DNA is TGTGCCAGCAGTGATGGGGGGGCAGGGGGCTCCTATAATTCACCCCTCCACTTT. It yields the protein CASSDGGAGGSYNSPLHF. This rearrangement joins TRBV2 to TRBJ1-6; 7 bases are shared with TRBD1. The CDR3 loop spans 18 amino acids. Germline assignment: CDR1 SNHLY and CDR2 FYNNEI. V shed 3 bases, J shed 0 bases, and the junction held 8 bases outside the gene matches.

This rearrangement joins TRBV5-1 to TRBJ2-7; D is possibly TRBD1 (5 bases). The CDR3 has 14 residues. Germline loops: CDR1 SGHRS, CDR2 YFSETQ. V was shortened by 2 bases and J by 0 bases, with 9 bases between the two germline ends. As DNA, the CDR3 is TGCGCCAGCAGCTTACAGGCGGACTCCTACGAGCAGTACTTC. Protein sequence: CASSLQADSYEQYF.

The V gene is TRBV7-2, the J gene TRBJ2-5; unclear D gene. Germline loops: CDR1 SGHTA, CDR2 FQGNSA. The V gene lost 5 bases and the J gene lost 2 bases, with 12 bases spanning the gap. The CDR3 runs to 14 residues. Here the CDR3 DNA reads TGTGCCAGCAGCCTAAATAGTCATCAAGAGACCCAGTACTTC. This encodes CASSLNSHQETQYF.

This chain uses TRBV2 with TRBJ1-1, with D tentatively TRBD1 (6 bases). V was clipped by 4 bases and J by 1 base, with 10 bases between them. The germline gives CDR1 SNHLY, CDR2 FYNNEI. This CDR3 region has 14 residues. For the CDR3, the DNA is TGTGCCAGCAGTGTGGGGGGCCGGAACACTGAAGCTTTCTTT. This codes for CASSVGGRNTEAFF.

This clone was recorded a few times. Here the CDR3 reads CASSVEEGTEAFF. The DNA for the CDR3 is TGTGCCAGCAGTGTGGAGGAGGGCACTGAAGCTTTCTTT. The J gene is TRBJ1-1, the V gene TRBV6-4, with D unclear. Looked up from germline, CDR1 is MRHNA and CDR2 is SNTAGT. V lost 4 bases and J 4 bases, leaving 10 bases between the germline ends. The CDR3 is 13 residues long.

This clone showed up just a few times. This chain uses TRBV19 with TRBJ1-1, with D possibly being TRBD1 (6 bases). The V gene's germline CDR1 is LNHDA and CDR2 SQIVND (reference sequence). This CDR3 comprises 17 residues. The ends were cut back, 5 bases at V and 0 bases at J, with 19 bases in the middle. The CDR3 region is CASSDSLGDILNTEAFF. For the CDR3, the DNA is TGTGCCAGTAGTGATAGTTTGGGGGACATTCTGAACACTGAAGCTTTCTTT.

The CDR3 nucleotides are TGTGCCAGCAGCTCAACTCTAGCGGGAGGCGGTAATGAGCAGTTCTTC. Protein product: CASSSTLAGGGNEQFF. J is TRBJ2-1 and V is TRBV7-9, with TRBD2 matching 11 bases. This CDR3 is 16 amino acids long. After removal of 4 bases from V and 7 bases from J, the junction contained 9 bases not matched to a gene. CDR1 is SEHNR and CDR2 is FQNEAQ in the germline V gene (reference sequence).

The V and J genes are TRBV5-1 and TRBJ1-1; tentatively, D is TRBD1 (5 bases). This CDR3 region has 15 residues. Germline V gene sequence: CDR1 SGHRS, CDR2 YFSETQ. The V end was cut by 0 bases, the J end by 6 bases, with 15 bases between. The CDR3 DNA reads as TGCGCCAGCAGCTTGGAGACCCCGGCAGGGCCTGAAGCTTTCTTT. Protein sequence: CASSLETPAGPEAFF. Drawing the rest from reference TRBV5-1 and TRBJ1-1, the complete variable domain is KAGVTQTPRYLIKTRGQQVTLSCSPISGHRSVSWYQQTPGQGLQFLFEYFSETQRNKGNFPGRFSGRQFSNSRSEMNVSTLELGDSALYLCASSLETPAGPEAFFGQGTRLTVV.